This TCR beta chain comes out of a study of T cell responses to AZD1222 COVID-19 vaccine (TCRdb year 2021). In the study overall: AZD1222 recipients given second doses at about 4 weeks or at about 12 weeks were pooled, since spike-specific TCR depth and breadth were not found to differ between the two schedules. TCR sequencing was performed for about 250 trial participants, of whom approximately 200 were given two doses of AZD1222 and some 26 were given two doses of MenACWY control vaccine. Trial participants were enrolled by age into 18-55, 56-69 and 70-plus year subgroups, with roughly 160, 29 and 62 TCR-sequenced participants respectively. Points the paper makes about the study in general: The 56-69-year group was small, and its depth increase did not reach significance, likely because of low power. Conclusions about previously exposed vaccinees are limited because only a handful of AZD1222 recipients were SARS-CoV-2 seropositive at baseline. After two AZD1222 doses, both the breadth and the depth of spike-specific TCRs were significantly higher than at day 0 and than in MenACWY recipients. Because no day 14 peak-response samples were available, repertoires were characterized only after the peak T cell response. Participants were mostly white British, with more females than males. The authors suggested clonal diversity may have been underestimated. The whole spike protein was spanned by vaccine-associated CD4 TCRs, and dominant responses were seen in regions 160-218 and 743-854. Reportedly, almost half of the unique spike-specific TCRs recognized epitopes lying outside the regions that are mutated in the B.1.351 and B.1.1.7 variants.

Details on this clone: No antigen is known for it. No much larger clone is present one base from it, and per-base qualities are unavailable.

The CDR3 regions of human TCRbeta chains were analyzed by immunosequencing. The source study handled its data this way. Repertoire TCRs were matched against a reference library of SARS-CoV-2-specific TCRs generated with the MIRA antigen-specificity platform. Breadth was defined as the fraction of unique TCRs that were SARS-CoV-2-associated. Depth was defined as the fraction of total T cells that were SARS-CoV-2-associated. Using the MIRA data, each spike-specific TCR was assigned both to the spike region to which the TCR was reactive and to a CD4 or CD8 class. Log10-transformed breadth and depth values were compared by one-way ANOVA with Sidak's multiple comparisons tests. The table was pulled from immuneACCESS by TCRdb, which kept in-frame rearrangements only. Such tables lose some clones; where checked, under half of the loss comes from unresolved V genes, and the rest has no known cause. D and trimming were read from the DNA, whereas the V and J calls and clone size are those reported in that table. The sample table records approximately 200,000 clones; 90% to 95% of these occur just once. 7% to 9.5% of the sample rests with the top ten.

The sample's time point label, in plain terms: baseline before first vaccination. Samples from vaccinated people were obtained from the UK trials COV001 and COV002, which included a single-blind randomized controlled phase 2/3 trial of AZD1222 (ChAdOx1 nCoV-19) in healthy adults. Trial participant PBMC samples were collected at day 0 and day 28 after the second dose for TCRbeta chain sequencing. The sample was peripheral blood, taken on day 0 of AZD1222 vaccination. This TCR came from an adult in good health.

The CDR3 amino acid sequence is: CASSIDRGFDGYTF. The nucleotide sequence is given as TGTGCCAGTAGTATCGACAGGGGGTTTGATGGCTACACCTTC. The chain couples TRBV19 to TRBJ1-2; 9 nucleotides in the junction match TRBD1. Taken from cysteine to phenylalanine, the CDR3 has 14 residues. CDR3 DNA only is kept here, 42 bases in frame from base 1. V loses 3 bases at its end and J loses 6 bases; junction bases beyond the gene matches: 5. CDR1 and CDR2, looked up from the germline V gene (reference sequence), are LNHDA and SQIVND.